This T cell receptor beta chain derives from a study of neoadjuvant nivolumab and ipilimumab in lung cancer. Study-wide findings and caveats: Higher pretherapy blood TCR richness went with higher resected-tumor richness. Only a small number of samples underwent TCR sequencing. Pathologic regression was not significantly tied to TCR clonality.

Profiling relied on immunoSEQ multiplex PCR, and the TCRdb table lists in-frame clones only, not all of them. The sample comprises approximately 31,000 clones, over 75% of which are singletons, and around 4.8% rests with the top ten. Turning to this clone: The antigen remains unidentified.

V lost 3 bases and J lost 10, with 12 bases in between. The CDR3 has 12 residues. Germline CDR1 SGHAT, CDR2 FQNNGV. This specimen was peripheral blood, taken after neoadjuvant nivolumab, alone or with ipilimumab, at or shortly before surgery. This TCR was sampled from an adult with non-small cell lung cancer. The chain joins TRBV11-2 to TRBJ1-1; D not resolved. CDR3 region: CASSLEVRRAFF. CDR3 DNA sequence: TGTGCCAGCAGCTTGGAGGTCCGTCGAGCTTTCTTT.